This is a list of T cell receptor beta chains from one sample in a study of blood T cell repertoires in COVID-19. Here immunoSEQ multiplex PCR was the method, and the copy in TCRdb shows in-frame clones only, minus some. The data hold some 150,000 clones, with more than 85% observed a single time. The source material was peripheral blood. These receptors were obtained from a human donor in a cohort sampled during active COVID-19. Each CDR3 is given with its conserved first and last residue. D genes are given only for firm matches. Only part of the rows carry a size: once, few, many, or a class if the clone is expanded.

cdr3_nt cdr3_aa d_call j_call v_call clone_size
TGTGCCAGCAGTTTGGGCGCAGGGGGCTCGGGCGAGCAGTACTTC CASSLGAGGSGEQYF TRBD1 TRBJ2-7 TRBV28 -
TGTGCCAGCAGCCTAAGACTAGCGGTAATTAGCACAGATACGCAGTATTTT CASSLRLAVISTDTQYF TRBD2 TRBJ2-3 TRBV5-8 -
TGTGCCAGCAGCCCTCCCGGGACAGGGGGCACCGGGGAGCTGTTTTTT CASSPPGTGGTGELFF TRBD1 TRBJ2-2 TRBV7-8 -
TGTGCCAGCAGTCCTGGACATACGCAGGGTGAGCAGTTCTTC CASSPGHTQGEQFF - TRBJ2-1 TRBV3-1/TRBV3-2 -
TGCGCCAGCAGTCAAGTTCGAGGAAACTATGGCTACACCTTC CASSQVRGNYGYTF - TRBJ1-2 TRBV23-1 -
TGTGCCAGCAGCTGGGACAGGGACGACTATGGCTACACCTTC CASSWDRDDYGYTF TRBD1 TRBJ1-2 TRBV5-6 -
TGCGCCAGCAGCTTGGGGGTCAGGGTCAATGAGCAGTTCTTC CASSLGVRVNEQFF - TRBJ2-1 TRBV5-1 -
TGTGCCAGTAGTATGAATCGACAGGCAGCTAACTATGGCTACACCTTC CASSMNRQAANYGYTF - TRBJ1-2 TRBV19 -
TGTGCCAGCACCCCACGGGAGAGGGGGGGTAGAGCTTTCTTT CASTPRERGGRAFF - TRBJ1-1 TRBV7-9 -
TGTGCCAGCAGCTTAGGCGGGACGGTTTTGGGAGATACGCAGTATTTT CASSLGGTVLGDTQYF - TRBJ2-3 TRBV11-2 once
TGTGCCAGCAGTCCTATTGAGGTGGGGGCCTCACCCTACGAGCAGTACTTC CASSPIEVGASPYEQYF - TRBJ2-7 TRBV28 -
TGTGCCAGCAGTCCCCCTAGCGGGGGGGTCTCCTACGAGCAGTACTTC CASSPPSGGVSYEQYF TRBD2 TRBJ2-7 TRBV28 -
TGTGCCAGCAGCACAAGCGGAGGGAGGGCCTACAATGAGCAGTTCTTC CASSTSGGRAYNEQFF TRBD2 TRBJ2-1 TRBV11-2 -
TGTGCCAGCAGCCTACAGGGGAATGAAGCTTTCTTT CASSLQGNEAFF TRBD1 TRBJ1-1 TRBV28 -
TGTGCCAGCAGCTTTATATCCGGGACATATTACGAGCAGTACTTC CASSFISGTYYEQYF - TRBJ2-7 TRBV13 -
TGTGCCAGCAGCCTCGGACAGGGAACACGCCATGTCTATGGCTACACCTTC CASSLGQGTRHVYGYTF TRBD1 TRBJ1-2 TRBV7-2 -
TGTGCCAGCAGCCCCGGACAGGATAGCAATCAGCCCCAGCATTTT CASSPGQDSNQPQHF TRBD1 TRBJ1-5 TRBV5-8 -
TGTGCCAGCAGTTACAGGGCGGGTGACAATCAGCCCCAGCATTTT CASSYRAGDNQPQHF - TRBJ1-5 TRBV6-5 -
TGTGCCAGCAGCTTAGAAAGGGGTAGTGTAAGGCAGTACTTC CASSLERGSVRQYF - TRBJ2-7 TRBV7-8 -
TGTGCCAGCAGCTTCGGAGACAGTTTTTCAGCACACCCCGAGCAGTTCTTC CASSFGDSFSAHPEQFF - TRBJ2-1 TRBV11-2 -
TGTGCCAGGACTAGCGGGATTCCCTACGAGCAGTACTTC CARTSGIPYEQYF TRBD2 TRBJ2-7 TRBV7-3 -
TGTGCCAGCAGCTGGGAGACAGGGGTGGGTTCACCCCTCCACTTT CASSWETGVGSPLHF TRBD1 TRBJ1-6 TRBV5-6 few
TGCAGTGCTAGTCCAACTAGCGGCCAATGGAATGAGCAGTTCTTC CSASPTSGQWNEQFF TRBD2 TRBJ2-1 TRBV20-1 -
TGCGCCAGCAGCCTAGGACAGGTCAACTCTGGAAACACCATATATTTT CASSLGQVNSGNTIYF TRBD1 TRBJ1-3 TRBV4-1 -
TGTGCCAGCAGCTTACAGATCATGAACACTGAAGCTTTCTTT CASSLQIMNTEAFF - TRBJ1-1 TRBV11-2 -
TGTGCCAGCAGGACAGGCGGGACTAGTCCCCCAGATACGCAGTATTTT CASRTGGTSPPDTQYF TRBD2 TRBJ2-3 TRBV7-9 -
- CASSKRVGQGSSSYEQYF - TRBJ2-7 TRBV21-1 -
TGTGCCAGTAGTATTAAAAGGGGCGGGGCCTCCTACAATGAGCAGTTCTTC CASSIKRGGASYNEQFF - TRBJ2-1 TRBV19 -
TGTGCCACCAGTGACGGAGAGACCCAGTACTTC CATSDGETQYF - TRBJ2-5 TRBV24-1 many
TGTGCCAGCAGTTTATACCTGGGACTCATACTGTTTTTT CASSLYLGLILFF - TRBJ1-4 TRBV28 -
TGTGCCAGCTCAGCACTAGCGGGAGGATACTACAATGAGCAGTTCTTC CASSALAGGYYNEQFF TRBD2 TRBJ2-1 TRBV18 once
TGTGCCAGCGGGGTCCGGGACAGGGGTTACGAGCAGTACTTC CASGVRDRGYEQYF TRBD1 TRBJ2-7 TRBV5-4 -